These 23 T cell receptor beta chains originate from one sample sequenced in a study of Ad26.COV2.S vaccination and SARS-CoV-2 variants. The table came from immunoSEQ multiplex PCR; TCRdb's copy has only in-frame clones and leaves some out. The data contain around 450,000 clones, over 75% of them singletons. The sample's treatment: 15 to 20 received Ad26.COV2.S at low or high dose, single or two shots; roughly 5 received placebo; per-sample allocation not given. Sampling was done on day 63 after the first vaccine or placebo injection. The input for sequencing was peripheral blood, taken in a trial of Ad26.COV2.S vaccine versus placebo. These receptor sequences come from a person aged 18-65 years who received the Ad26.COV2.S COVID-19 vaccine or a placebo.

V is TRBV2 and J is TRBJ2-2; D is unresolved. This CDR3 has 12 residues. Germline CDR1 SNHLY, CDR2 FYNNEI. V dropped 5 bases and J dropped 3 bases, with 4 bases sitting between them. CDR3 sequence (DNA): TGTGCCAGCAGTATTTACACCGGGGAGCTGTTTTTT. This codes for CASSIYTGELFF.

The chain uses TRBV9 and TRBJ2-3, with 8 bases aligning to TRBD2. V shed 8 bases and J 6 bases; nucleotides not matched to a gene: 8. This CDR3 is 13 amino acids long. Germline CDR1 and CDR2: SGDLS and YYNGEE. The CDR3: CASTGLASDTQYF. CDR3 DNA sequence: TGTGCCAGTACCGGACTAGCATCCGATACGCAGTATTTT.

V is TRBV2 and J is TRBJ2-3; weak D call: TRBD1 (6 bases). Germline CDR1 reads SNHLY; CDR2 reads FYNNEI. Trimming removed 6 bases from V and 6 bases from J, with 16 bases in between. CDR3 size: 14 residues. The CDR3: CASSQNHREDTQYF. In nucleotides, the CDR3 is TGTGCCAGCAGCCAAAACCACAGGGAGGATACGCAGTATTTT.

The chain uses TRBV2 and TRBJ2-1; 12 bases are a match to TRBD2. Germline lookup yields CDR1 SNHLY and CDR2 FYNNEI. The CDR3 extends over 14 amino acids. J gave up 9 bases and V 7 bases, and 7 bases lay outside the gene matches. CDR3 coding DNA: TGTGCCAGCAACCCACTAGCGGGAGGTTCTGAGCAGTTCTTC. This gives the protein CASNPLAGGSEQFF.

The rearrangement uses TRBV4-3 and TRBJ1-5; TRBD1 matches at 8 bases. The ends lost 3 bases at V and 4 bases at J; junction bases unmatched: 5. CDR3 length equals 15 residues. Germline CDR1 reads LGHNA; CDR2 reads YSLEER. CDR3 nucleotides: TGCGCCAGCAGCCAGCAACAGGGGGGAAATCAGCCCCAGCATTTT. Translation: CASSQQQGGNQPQHF.

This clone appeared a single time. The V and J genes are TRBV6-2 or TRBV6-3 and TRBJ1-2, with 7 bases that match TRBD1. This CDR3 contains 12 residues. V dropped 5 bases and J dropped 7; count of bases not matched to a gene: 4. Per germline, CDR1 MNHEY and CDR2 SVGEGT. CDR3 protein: CASSLQGFGYTF. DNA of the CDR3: TGTGCCAGCAGTCTACAGGGGTTTGGCTACACCTTC.

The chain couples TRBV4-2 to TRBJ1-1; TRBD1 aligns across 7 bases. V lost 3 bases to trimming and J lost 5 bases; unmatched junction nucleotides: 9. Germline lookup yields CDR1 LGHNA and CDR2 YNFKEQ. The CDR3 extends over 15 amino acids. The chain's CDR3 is CASSQPISGGTEAFF. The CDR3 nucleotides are TGTGCCAGCAGCCAGCCAATTTCAGGGGGGACTGAAGCTTTCTTT.

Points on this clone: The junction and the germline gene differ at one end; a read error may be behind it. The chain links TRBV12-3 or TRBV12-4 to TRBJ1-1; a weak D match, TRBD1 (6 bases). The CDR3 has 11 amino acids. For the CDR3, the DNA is TGTGCCAGCAGTTTTATGGGGGCGTTGGTCTTT. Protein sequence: CASSFMGALVF.

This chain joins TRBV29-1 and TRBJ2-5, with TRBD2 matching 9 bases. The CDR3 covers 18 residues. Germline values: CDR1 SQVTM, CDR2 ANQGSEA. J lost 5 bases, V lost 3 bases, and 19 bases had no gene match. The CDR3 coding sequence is TGCAGCGTTGACCGAAGTGGGGCTAGCGGGAAATTTCGGGAGACCCAGTACTTC. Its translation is CSVDRSGASGKFRETQYF.

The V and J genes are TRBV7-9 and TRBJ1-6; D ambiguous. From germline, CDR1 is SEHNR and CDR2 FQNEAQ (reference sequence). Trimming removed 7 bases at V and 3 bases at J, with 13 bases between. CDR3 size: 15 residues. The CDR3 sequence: CASNFDGDYNSPLHF. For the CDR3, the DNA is TGTGCCAGCAACTTTGACGGGGACTATAATTCACCCCTCCACTTT.

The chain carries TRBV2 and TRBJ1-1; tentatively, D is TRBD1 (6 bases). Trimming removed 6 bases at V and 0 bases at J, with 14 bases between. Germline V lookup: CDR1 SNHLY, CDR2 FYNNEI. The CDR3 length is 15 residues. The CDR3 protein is CASSPRGRMNTEAFF. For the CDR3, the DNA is TGTGCCAGCAGCCCCAGGGGCCGGATGAACACTGAAGCTTTCTTT.

The chain's CDR3 is CASSVGGRGQAGAGNEQFF. The CDR3 DNA is TGTGCCAGCAGCGTAGGAGGCAGGGGGCAGGCGGGAGCGGGAAATGAGCAGTTCTTC. This chain links TRBV9 with TRBJ2-1; perhaps TRBD1 as D (8 bases). CDR3 length equals 19 residues. V lost 0 bases to trimming and J lost 7 bases, with 26 bases between them. CDR1 and CDR2 from the germline V gene are SGDLS and YYNGEE.

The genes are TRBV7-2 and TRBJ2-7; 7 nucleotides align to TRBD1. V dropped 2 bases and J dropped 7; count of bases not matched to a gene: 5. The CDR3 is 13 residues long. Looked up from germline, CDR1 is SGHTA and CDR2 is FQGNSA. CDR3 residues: CASSLRGRLEQYF. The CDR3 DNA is TGTGCCAGCAGCTTAAGGGGGCGCTTAGAGCAGTACTTC.

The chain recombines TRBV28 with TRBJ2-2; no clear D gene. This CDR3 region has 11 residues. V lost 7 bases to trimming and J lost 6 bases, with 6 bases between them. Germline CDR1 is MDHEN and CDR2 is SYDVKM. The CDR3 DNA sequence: TGTGCCAGCAATGTAGCCGGGGAGCTGTTTTTT. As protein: CASNVAGELFF.

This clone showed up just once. As DNA, the CDR3 is TGCAGCGTTGTTGGGGACGGGCGAGGGGAGACAGATACGCAGTATTTT. Translating it yields CSVVGDGRGETDTQYF. The chain carries TRBV29-1 and TRBJ2-3; either TRBD1 or TRBD2 may fit D (5 bases each). Germline CDR1 and CDR2: SQVTM and ANQGSEA. The V end was cut by 4 bases, the J end by 3 bases, with 20 bases between. The CDR3 has 16 amino acids.

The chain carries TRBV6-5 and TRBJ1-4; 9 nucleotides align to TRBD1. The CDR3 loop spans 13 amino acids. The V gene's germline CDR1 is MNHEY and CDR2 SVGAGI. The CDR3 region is CVTRGQGLEKLFF. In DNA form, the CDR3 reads TGTGTTACAAGGGGACAGGGCCTTGAAAAACTGTTTTTT.

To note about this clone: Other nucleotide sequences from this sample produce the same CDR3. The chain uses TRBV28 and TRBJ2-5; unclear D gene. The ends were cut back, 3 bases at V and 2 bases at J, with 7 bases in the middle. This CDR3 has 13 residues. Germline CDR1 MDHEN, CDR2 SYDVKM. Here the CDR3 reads CASSLGRQETQYF. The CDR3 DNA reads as TGTGCCAGCAGTTTGGGCAGGCAAGAGACCCAGTACTTC.

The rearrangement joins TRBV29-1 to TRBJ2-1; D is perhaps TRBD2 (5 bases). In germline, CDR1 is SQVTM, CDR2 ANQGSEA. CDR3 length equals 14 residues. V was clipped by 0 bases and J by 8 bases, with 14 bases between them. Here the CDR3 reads CSVEDLGRRDEQFF. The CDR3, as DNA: TGCAGCGTTGAAGATCTGGGCCGGCGGGATGAGCAGTTCTTC.

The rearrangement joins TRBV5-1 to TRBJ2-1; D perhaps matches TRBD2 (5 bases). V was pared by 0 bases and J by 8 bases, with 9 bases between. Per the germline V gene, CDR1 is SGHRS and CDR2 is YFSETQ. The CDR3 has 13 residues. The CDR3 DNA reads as TGCGCCAGCAGCTTGGGACTATCGGATGAGCAGTTCTTC. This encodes CASSLGLSDEQFF.

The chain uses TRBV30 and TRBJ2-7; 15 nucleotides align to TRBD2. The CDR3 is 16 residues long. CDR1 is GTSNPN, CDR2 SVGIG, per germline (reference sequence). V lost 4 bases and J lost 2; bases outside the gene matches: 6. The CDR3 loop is CAWIPGLAGGAYEQYF. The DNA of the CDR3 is TGTGCCTGGATCCCGGGACTAGCGGGAGGTGCCTACGAGCAGTACTTC.

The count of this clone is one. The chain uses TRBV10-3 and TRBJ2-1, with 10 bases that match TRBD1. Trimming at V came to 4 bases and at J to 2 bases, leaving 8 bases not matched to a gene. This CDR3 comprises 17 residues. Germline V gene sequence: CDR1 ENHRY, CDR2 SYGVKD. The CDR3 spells CAISGEGQGWTYNEQFF. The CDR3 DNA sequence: TGTGCCATCAGTGGCGAGGGACAGGGGTGGACCTACAATGAGCAGTTCTTC.

The CDR3 protein is CASSEGDNSYNEQFF. DNA of the CDR3: TGTGCCAGCAGTGAAGGGGACAACTCCTACAATGAGCAGTTCTTC. The rearrangement joins TRBV6-1 to TRBJ2-1, with a possible D match to TRBD1 (6 bases). From germline, CDR1 is MNHNS and CDR2 SASEGT. The CDR3 has 15 residues. V shed 1 base and J shed 0 bases, with 7 bases lying between them.

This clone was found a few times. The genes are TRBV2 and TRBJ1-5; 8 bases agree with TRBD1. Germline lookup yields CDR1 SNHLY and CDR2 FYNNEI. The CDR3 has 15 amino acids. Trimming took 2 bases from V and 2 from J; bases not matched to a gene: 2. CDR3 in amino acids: CASSEQGAGNQPQHF. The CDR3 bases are TGTGCCAGCAGTGAACAGGGGGCTGGCAATCAGCCCCAGCATTTT.